Following are 29 T cell receptor beta chains from one sample sequenced in a study of cytomegalovirus exposure and HLA in healthy donors. PCR primers comprised 60 Vbeta and 13 Jbeta primers. This table comes from immunoSEQ multiplex PCR, and its TCRdb copy is limited to in-frame clones, with some not included. The table shows 65,000 to 90,000 clones, with about four fifths occurring only once. Sequences were obtained from PBMCs. Receptors originate from a woman aged 40 to 49 in good health and CMV-seropositive.

V and J are TRBV27 and TRBJ2-7, with 9 positions matching TRBD1. The CDR3 extends over 16 amino acids. The V and J ends lost 3 bases and 5 bases, in that order; junction bases with no gene match: 11. Looked up from germline, CDR1 is MNHEY and CDR2 is SMNVEV (reference sequence). Here the CDR3 reads CASSFFPGTGTDEQYF. In DNA form, the CDR3 reads TGTGCCAGCAGTTTTTTCCCCGGGACAGGGACGGACGAGCAGTACTTC.

The CDR3: CASSLPGEAGNTIYF. For the CDR3, the DNA is TGTGCCAGCAGCTTGCCGGGGGAAGCGGGAAACACCATATATTTT. The rearrangement uses TRBV5-4 and TRBJ1-3; D possibly corresponds to TRBD1 (5 bases). Trimming took 1 base from V and 4 from J, leaving 12 bases between them. Germline V lookup: CDR1 SGHNT, CDR2 YYREEE (reference sequence). The CDR3 sequence is 15 residues long.

V usage is TRBV5-1 and J usage is TRBJ2-3, with D perhaps matching TRBD2 (6 bases). Germline values: CDR1 SGHRS, CDR2 YFSETQ. This CDR3 is 14 amino acids long. Trimming pared 4 bases from V and 2 bases from J, leaving 11 bases between. The CDR3 DNA is TGCGCCAGCAGCCCCGGGGGAGACACAGATACGCAGTATTTT. Its protein product is CASSPGGDTDTQYF.

This clone was seen a few times. The chain is built from TRBV9 and TRBJ2-1; 8 bases agree with TRBD1. The germline V gene encodes CDR1 SGDLS and CDR2 YYNGEE. Trimming cost V 1 base and J 2 bases; bases outside gene matches: 2. This CDR3 has 15 amino acids. This CDR3 reads CASSVLGQAYNEQFF. CDR3 DNA sequence: TGTGCCAGCAGCGTACTGGGACAGGCCTACAATGAGCAGTTCTTC.

The rearrangement links TRBV19 to TRBJ1-1, with D tentatively TRBD1 (5 bases). Looked up from germline, CDR1 is LNHDA and CDR2 is SQIVND (reference sequence). CDR3 length: 12 residues. Trimming shortened V by 7 bases and J by 7 bases, and 13 bases separated the two germline ends. CDR3 protein: CASTMWGVEAFF. The CDR3 DNA is TGTGCCAGTACCATGTGGGGGGTTGAAGCTTTCTTT. Supplemented by reference TRBV19 and TRBJ1-1, the full variable domain reads DGGITQSPKYLFRKEGQNVTLSCEQNLNHDAMYWYRQDPGQGLRLIYYSQIVNDFQKGDIAEGYSVSREKKESFPLTVTSAQKNPTAFYLCASTMWGVEAFFGQGTRLTVV.

This clone was recorded a few times. The chain is built from TRBV4-1 and TRBJ2-3; 8 bases are a match to TRBD2. The ends lost 4 bases at V and 4 bases at J; junction bases unmatched: 10. CDR1 is MGHRA, CDR2 YSYEKL, per germline. The CDR3 has 16 amino acids. The CDR3 DNA reads TGCGCCAGCAGCCTACGATTCGGGGGGGCACCAGATACGCAGTATTTT. Its translation: CASSLRFGGAPDTQYF.

The chain joins TRBV5-1 to TRBJ1-2; D is unresolved. The CDR3 sequence is 14 residues long. CDR1 and CDR2 from the germline V gene are SGHRS and YFSETQ. V lost 0 bases and J lost 5, with 11 bases in between. CDR3 in amino acids: CASSLEGAVYGYTF. CDR3 coding DNA: TGCGCCAGCAGCTTGGAAGGAGCCGTTTATGGCTACACCTTC. Complete variable domain (other parts from reference TRBV5-1 and TRBJ1-2): KAGVTQTPRYLIKTRGQQVTLSCSPISGHRSVSWYQQTPGQGLQFLFEYFSETQRNKGNFPGRFSGRQFSNSRSEMNVSTLELGDSALYLCASSLEGAVYGYTFGSGTRLTVV.

The rearrangement links TRBV7-2 to TRBJ2-5, with TRBD2 identical over 8 bases. There are 13 residues in the CDR3. CDR1 is SGHTA, CDR2 FQGNSA, per germline. The junction had 4 bases not matched to a gene; V was cut back by 5 bases and J by 5 bases. CDR3 nucleotides: TGTGCCAGCAGCCGGGGGGGCCGGGAGACCCAGTACTTC. Translating it yields CASSRGGRETQYF.

The CDR3 reads CASSHMGGTEAFF. In DNA form, the CDR3 reads TGCGCCAGCAGCCATATGGGGGGCACTGAAGCTTTCTTT. V and J are TRBV4-1 and TRBJ1-1, with D possibly being TRBD1 (5 bases). The CDR3 is made up of 13 amino acids. V lost 3 bases and J 4 bases, leaving 9 bases between the germline ends. CDR1 is MGHRA, CDR2 YSYEKL, per germline.

This sequence joins TRBV6-6 and TRBJ2-7, with TRBD1 as a possible D gene (6 bases). The CDR3 is 14 amino acids. V gave up 5 bases and J gave up 0 bases, with 11 bases separating them. CDR1 and CDR2 (germline): MNHNY, SVGAGI (reference sequence). The DNA of the CDR3 is TGTGCCAGCAGTACCACGGGACACTCCTACGAGCAGTACTTC. It specifies CASSTTGHSYEQYF.

This clone was counted between two and nine times. The DNA for the CDR3 is TGTGCCAGCAGATTCGACGAGGCAGGGCCGAGTGGCTACACCTTC. Its protein product is CASRFDEAGPSGYTF. V is TRBV21-1 and J is TRBJ1-2; TRBD1 was called by the table and not checked on the DNA. TRBV21-1 constitutes a pseudogene. The CDR3 contains 15 residues.

The J gene is TRBJ2-2, the V gene TRBV28, with D possibly TRBD2 on 5 matching bases. The CDR3 has 14 amino acids. V lost 4 bases to trimming and J lost 3 bases, with 9 bases between them. Germline lookup yields CDR1 MDHEN and CDR2 SYDVKM. CDR3: CASSSGKYTGELFF. CDR3 coding DNA: TGTGCCAGCAGTTCGGGGAAATACACCGGGGAGCTGTTTTTT.

J is TRBJ1-2 and V is TRBV6-5; D might be TRBD1 (5 bases). Germline CDR1 is MNHEY and CDR2 is SVGAGI. This CDR3 spans 15 amino acids. Trimming shortened V by 6 bases and J by 2 bases, and 16 bases separated the two germline ends. The CDR3 sequence: CASSLTGLHNYGYTF. DNA of the CDR3: TGTGCCAGCAGCCTTACAGGCCTGCACAACTATGGCTACACCTTC.

The chain joins TRBV9 to TRBJ2-3; 7 bases align to TRBD2. Germline CDR1 reads SGDLS; CDR2 reads YYNGEE. CDR3 size: 17 residues. The V and J ends lost 0 bases and 3 bases, in that order; junction bases with no gene match: 10. CDR3 bases: TGTGCCAGCAGCGTAGGGTTAGTGGGGGGGACTACAGATACGCAGTATTTT. Amino acid sequence: CASSVGLVGGTTDTQYF.

This clone was seen only once. This sequence joins TRBV28 and TRBJ1-2; D uncertain. Germline CDR1 and CDR2: MDHEN and SYDVKM. CDR3 length equals 14 residues. The V end was cut by 6 bases, the J end by 3 bases, with 14 bases between. The CDR3 region is CASRRRGFDYGYTF. In DNA form, the CDR3 reads TGTGCCAGCAGGAGGCGAGGATTTGACTATGGCTACACCTTC.

V usage is TRBV11-2 and J usage is TRBJ2-7; 8 nucleotides align to TRBD2. The CDR3 extends over 14 amino acids. Per germline, CDR1 SGHAT and CDR2 FQNNGV. The J segment lost 6 bases and the V segment lost 4 bases, leaving 8 bases of the junction unmatched. This CDR3 reads CASSSSGGHSEQYF. The CDR3 DNA follows: TGTGCCAGCAGCTCATCGGGGGGGCATTCCGAGCAGTACTTC.

This chain links TRBV19 with TRBJ1-4; a weak D match, TRBD1 (5 bases). This CDR3 has 15 amino acids. Germline CDR1 is LNHDA and CDR2 is SQIVND (reference sequence). V lost 6 bases, J lost 0 bases, and 11 bases lay in between. The CDR3 is CASSPRGSTNEKLFF. The CDR3 DNA reads as TGTGCCAGTAGCCCCCGGGGGTCAACTAATGAAAAACTGTTTTTT.

This clone occurred a few times. The rearrangement joins TRBV7-9 to TRBJ2-3; 9 bases match TRBD2. The CDR3 is 14 residues long. The V and J ends lost 3 bases and 4 bases, in that order; junction bases with no gene match: 2. Germline CDR1 reads SEHNR; CDR2 reads FQNEAQ (reference sequence). This CDR3 reads CASSLRGGADTQYF. CDR3 bases: TGTGCCAGCAGCTTGCGCGGGGGGGCAGATACGCAGTATTTT. Filled out from reference TRBV7-9 and TRBJ2-3, the complete variable domain reads DTGVSQNPRHKITKRGQNVTFRCDPISEHNRLYWYRQTLGQGPEFLTYFQNEAQLEKSRLLSDRFSAERPKGSFSTLEIQRTEQGDSAMYLCASSLRGGADTQYFGPGTRLTVL.

V usage is TRBV4-3 and J usage is TRBJ2-7; 8 bases are shared with TRBD1. CDR1 and CDR2 from the germline V gene are LGHNA and YSLEER. V lost 0 bases to trimming and J lost 7 bases; unmatched junction nucleotides: 14. The CDR3 is 17 residues long. CDR3 nucleotides: TGCGCCAGCAGCCAAGATCAGTCGGGGACAGGTCGACGGGAGCAGTACTTC. This sequence encodes CASSQDQSGTGRREQYF.

This chain connects TRBV6-1 to TRBJ2-3; 12 nucleotides line up with TRBD2. The CDR3 loop spans 15 amino acids. J lost 4 bases, V lost 7 bases, and 6 bases had no gene match. From germline, CDR1 is MNHNS and CDR2 SASEGT. CDR3 sequence (DNA): TGTGCCAGCAACCTACTAGCGGGGGGTTCAGATACGCAGTATTTT. The encoded protein is CASNLLAGGSDTQYF.

Concerning this clone itself: A junction end diverges from the germline sequence, so it may reflect a read error. This rearrangement joins TRBV5-4 to TRBJ1-6, with 8 bases matching TRBD1. In germline, CDR1 is SGHNT, CDR2 YYREEE (reference sequence). The CDR3 is 14 amino acids. The CDR3 nucleotides are TGTGCCAGCGGCTTGGAACAGGGGGGGACACCCCTCCACTTT. It translates to CASGLEQGGTPLHF.

As concerns this clone: The junction does not match germline at one end; this may be a read error. The V call is TRBV7-9, the J call TRBJ1-1; D is possibly TRBD1 (5 bases). CDR3 size: 12 residues. The germline V gene has CDR1 SEHNR and CDR2 FQNEAQ (reference sequence). Here the CDR3 DNA reads TGTTCCAGCAGCTTACCAGGGTCTGAAGCTTTCTTT. Protein sequence: CSSSLPGSEAFF.

This clone was seen only once. The chain is built from TRBV18 and TRBJ1-1; D is undetermined. Germline lookup yields CDR1 KGHSH and CDR2 LQKENI. Trimming pared 3 bases from V and 3 bases from J, leaving 14 bases between. This CDR3 has 15 amino acids. The CDR3 nucleotides read TGTGCCAGCTCACCGACTAGCCTGAGGGACACTGAAGCTTTCTTT. This sequence encodes CASSPTSLRDTEAFF.

This rearrangement joins TRBV4-3 to TRBJ2-3; maybe TRBD1 (5 bases). The V end lost 0 bases, the J end lost 5 bases, and 12 bases lay between the germline ends. The germline gives CDR1 LGHNA, CDR2 YSLEER. The CDR3 consists of 15 residues. CDR3 residues: CASSQESQGEDTQYF. The CDR3 bases are TGCGCCAGCAGCCAAGAATCCCAGGGCGAAGATACGCAGTATTTT.

J is TRBJ2-3 and V is TRBV5-6; D is perhaps TRBD1 (5 bases). The CDR3 is 13 amino acids. Germline V gene data show CDR1 as SGHDT and CDR2 as YYEEEE. Trimming took 6 bases from V and 6 from J, leaving 14 bases between them. This chain's CDR3 is CASNYGAEDTQYF. CDR3 DNA sequence: TGTGCCAGCAACTATGGGGCAGAGGATACGCAGTATTTT.

V and J are TRBV18 and TRBJ1-5, with D unclear. CDR1 is KGHSH, CDR2 LQKENI, per germline. Trimming cost V 1 base and J 5 bases, with 6 bases left between them. This CDR3 comprises 13 residues. CDR3 in DNA: TGTGCCAGCTCACCACTGACTGATCAGCCCCAGCATTTT. This codes for CASSPLTDQPQHF. Variable domain in full (rest from reference TRBV18 and TRBJ1-5): NAGVMQNPRHLVRRRGQEARLRCSPMKGHSHVYWYRQLPEEGLKFMVYLQKENIIDESGMPKERFSAEFPKEGPSILRIQQVVRGDSAAYFCASSPLTDQPQHFGDGTRLSIL.

This CDR3 reads CASSQDPTSGYEQYF. The CDR3 DNA reads TGTGCCAGCAGCCAAGATCCAACCTCCGGTTACGAGCAGTACTTC. The chain employs TRBV4-2 and TRBJ2-7, with D unresolved. The V gene's germline CDR1 is LGHNA and CDR2 YNFKEQ. Trimming removed 0 bases from V and 4 bases from J, with 13 bases in between. This CDR3 has 15 residues.

V and J are TRBV6-1 and TRBJ1-2; TRBD1 aligns across 8 bases. The CDR3 extends over 13 amino acids. Germline V CDR1 and CDR2: MNHNS, SASEGT. V shed 4 bases and J 4 bases; nucleotides not matched to a gene: 2. The CDR3 here is CASSGTGPYGYTF. The CDR3 coding sequence is TGTGCCAGCAGTGGGACAGGGCCCTATGGCTACACCTTC.

To note about this clone: Other DNA variants within this sample encode the same CDR3. The chain joins TRBV6-5 to TRBJ1-4, with D perhaps TRBD1 (6 bases). V shed 2 bases and J shed 8 bases, with 15 bases lying between them. Germline V gene lookup returns CDR1 MNHEY and CDR2 SVGAGI. This CDR3 comprises 15 residues. In DNA form, the CDR3 reads TGTGCCAGCAGTTACGTTCAGGGGTCGAAGGAAAAACTGTTTTTT. Protein product: CASSYVQGSKEKLFF.